What follows are 10 T cell receptor beta chains derived from one specimen sequenced in a study of cytomegalovirus exposure and HLA in healthy donors. PCR used 60 Vbeta primers and 13 Jbeta primers. Clones were sequenced by immunoSEQ multiplex PCR, and TCRdb holds only the in-frame ones, with some missing. Of under 200,000 clones in the sample, around 77% were seen once. The source material was PBMCs. These receptor sequences come from a man aged 55 to 70 in good health and CMV-seronegative.

This chain joins TRBV27 and TRBJ2-3, with D tentatively TRBD1 (5 bases). The CDR3 length is 15 residues. Trimming removed 5 bases at V and 2 bases at J, with 14 bases between. CDR1 is MNHEY and CDR2 is SMNVEV in the germline V gene (reference sequence). CDR3 amino acids: CASSLTLGATDTQYF. For the CDR3, the DNA is TGTGCCAGCAGTCTGACACTTGGGGCCACAGATACGCAGTATTTT.

The chain is built from TRBV5-4 and TRBJ2-5; 13 nucleotides line up with TRBD2. The J call may be mistaken, given a closer DNA end match to TRBJ2-7. Germline V gene lookup returns CDR1 SGHNT and CDR2 YYREEE (reference sequence). This CDR3 spans 16 amino acids. This CDR3 is CASSRGGTSGTYEQYF. The CDR3 coding sequence is TGTGCCAGCAGTAGAGGAGGGACTAGCGGGACCTACGAGCAGTACTTC.

The gene calls are TRBV18 and TRBJ2-2; 7 bases align to TRBD1. Germline lookup yields CDR1 KGHSH and CDR2 LQKENI. The CDR3 consists of 19 residues. The J segment lost 2 bases and the V segment lost 3 bases, leaving 15 bases of the junction unmatched. CDR3 nucleotide sequence: TGTGCCAGCTCACCTCGAGGGACCCTACACAGGGGAAACACCGGGGAGCTGTTTTTT. Protein: CASSPRGTLHRGNTGELFF.

This clone was recorded a few times. The CDR3 sequence is CAWSNQIGNQPQHF. The CDR3 nucleotides read TGTGCCTGGAGCAATCAAATAGGCAATCAGCCCCAGCATTTT. This chain joins TRBV30 and TRBJ1-5; no reliable D call. Trimming removed 3 bases at V and 2 bases at J, with 11 bases between. The germline V gene has CDR1 GTSNPN and CDR2 SVGIG (reference sequence). This CDR3 is 14 amino acids long.

This chain uses TRBV6-6 with TRBJ2-7; 8 bases align to TRBD1. The CDR3 covers 14 residues. Per the germline V gene, CDR1 is MNHNY and CDR2 is SVGAGI (reference sequence). Trimming removed 7 bases from V and 5 bases from J; junction bases left unmatched: 10. The CDR3 bases are TGTGCCAGCACCTCGGGACAGGAGAGCCACGAGCAGTACTTC. Translated: CASTSGQESHEQYF.

The chain uses TRBV5-1 and TRBJ2-7; tentatively, D is TRBD1 (6 bases). The CDR3 is 15 residues long. Between the trimmed V and J ends, which lost 4 bases and 2 bases, there was a span of 16 bases. Germline assignment: CDR1 SGHRS and CDR2 YFSETQ. The DNA of the CDR3 is TGCGCCAGCAGCAAAGAGGGACACAATCCCTACGAGCAGTACTTC. This codes for CASSKEGHNPYEQYF.

The DNA for the CDR3 is TGCGCCAGCAGCTTGTGGGGGCCAGGGACAGGGGTAAATGAAAAACTGTTTTTT. It codes for CASSLWGPGTGVNEKLFF. The chain couples TRBV5-1 to TRBJ1-4, with 10 bases matching TRBD1. Trimming at V came to 1 base and at J to 5 bases, leaving 11 bases not matched to a gene. Germline V CDR1 and CDR2: SGHRS, YFSETQ. CDR3 size: 18 residues.

The chain is built from TRBV19 and TRBJ1-6, with TRBD1 matching 9 bases. The germline V gene encodes CDR1 LNHDA and CDR2 SQIVND (reference sequence). Trimming removed 7 bases from V and 7 bases from J; junction bases left unmatched: 5. The CDR3 runs to 14 residues. The CDR3 DNA reads as TGTGCCAGTACCACACAGGGGGCGAATTCACCCCTCCACTTT. Protein: CASTTQGANSPLHF.

The chain recombines TRBV30 with TRBJ1-2; possible D gene TRBD1, 5 bases. From germline, CDR1 is GTSNPN and CDR2 SVGIG (reference sequence). The CDR3 covers 14 residues. The germline V and J ends were trimmed by 1 base and 5 bases, with 14 bases remaining between them. The CDR3 here is CAWSARGGNYGYTF. DNA of the CDR3: TGTGCCTGGAGTGCCCGGGGGGGGAATTATGGCTACACCTTC. The full variable domain, in which reference TRBV30 and TRBJ1-2 provide the parts outside the CDR3, is SQTIHQWPATLVQPVGSPLSLECTVEGTSNPNLYWYRQAAGRGLQLLFYSVGIGQISSEVPQNLSASRPQDRQFILSSKKLLLSDSGFYLCAWSARGGNYGYTFGSGTRLTVV.

This chain joins TRBV10-3 and TRBJ2-7, with unresolved D. The CDR3 contains 12 residues. Germline CDR1 and CDR2: ENHRY and SYGVKD. V was pared by 3 bases and J by 2 bases, with 5 bases between. In DNA, the CDR3 is TGTGCCATCAGTGACGTAGCCTACGAGCAGTACTTC. This encodes CAISDVAYEQYF.